This T cell receptor (beta chain) was profiled in a study of cytomegalovirus exposure and HLA in healthy donors. The study's findings and limits: Later on, analysis showed that most CMV-associated TCR beta chains appeared to be HLA-restricted.

A word on this clone: The antigen is undetermined.

PCR amplification relied on 60 Vbeta primers (plus 13 Jbeta primers). Here immunoSEQ multiplex PCR was the method, and the copy in TCRdb shows in-frame clones only, minus some. This repertoire shows 150,000 to 200,000 clones, approximately 70% found once; its top ten account for roughly 2.5%. In germline, CDR1 is MDHEN, CDR2 SYDVKM. CDR3 length: 13 amino acids. The origin of this receptor is a human donor in good health. The sequencing input was PBMCs. This chain connects TRBV28 to TRBJ2-7; a possible D gene is TRBD2 (5 bases). As DNA, the CDR3 is TGTGCTTCAACGGGGTTTAGCTCCTACGAGCAGTACTTC. Translated: CASTGFSSYEQYF. The full variable domain, in which reference TRBV28 and TRBJ2-7 provide the parts outside the CDR3, is DVKVTQSSRYLVKRTGEKVFLECVQDMDHENMFWYRQDPGLGLRLIYFSYDVKMKEKGDIPEGYSVSREKKERFSLILESASTNQTSMYLCASTGFSSYEQYFGPGTRLTVT.